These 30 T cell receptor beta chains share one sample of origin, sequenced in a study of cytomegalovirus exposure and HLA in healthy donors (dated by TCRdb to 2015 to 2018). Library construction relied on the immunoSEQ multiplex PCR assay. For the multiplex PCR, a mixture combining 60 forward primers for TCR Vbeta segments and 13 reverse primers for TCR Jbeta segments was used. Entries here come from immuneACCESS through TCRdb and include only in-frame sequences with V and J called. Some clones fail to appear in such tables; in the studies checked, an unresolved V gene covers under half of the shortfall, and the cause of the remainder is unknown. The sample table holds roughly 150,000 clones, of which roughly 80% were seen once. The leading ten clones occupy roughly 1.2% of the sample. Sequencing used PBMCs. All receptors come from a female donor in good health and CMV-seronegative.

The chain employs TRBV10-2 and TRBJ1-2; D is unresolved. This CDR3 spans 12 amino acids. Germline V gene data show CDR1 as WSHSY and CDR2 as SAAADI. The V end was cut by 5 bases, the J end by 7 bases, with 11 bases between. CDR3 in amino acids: CASSYDGIGYTF. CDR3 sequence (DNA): TGCGCCAGCAGTTATGACGGGATTGGCTACACCTTC.

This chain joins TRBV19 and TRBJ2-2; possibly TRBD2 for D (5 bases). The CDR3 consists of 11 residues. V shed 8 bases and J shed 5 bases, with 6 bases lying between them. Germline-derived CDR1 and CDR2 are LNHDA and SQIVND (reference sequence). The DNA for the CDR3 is TGTGCCAGTCTAGCAACCGGGGAGCTGTTTTTT. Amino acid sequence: CASLATGELFF.

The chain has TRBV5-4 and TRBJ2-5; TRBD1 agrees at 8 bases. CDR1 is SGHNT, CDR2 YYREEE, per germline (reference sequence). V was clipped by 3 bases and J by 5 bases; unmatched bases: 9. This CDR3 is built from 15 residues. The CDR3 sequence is CASSSRTGLGETQYF. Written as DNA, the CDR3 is TGTGCCAGCAGCTCACGGACAGGGCTGGGGGAGACCCAGTACTTC.

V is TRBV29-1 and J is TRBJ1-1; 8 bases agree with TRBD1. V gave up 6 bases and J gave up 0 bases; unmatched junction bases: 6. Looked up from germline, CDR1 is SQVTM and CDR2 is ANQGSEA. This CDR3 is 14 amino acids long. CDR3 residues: CSVATGDMNTEAFF. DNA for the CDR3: TGCAGCGTGGCGACAGGGGACATGAACACTGAAGCTTTCTTT.

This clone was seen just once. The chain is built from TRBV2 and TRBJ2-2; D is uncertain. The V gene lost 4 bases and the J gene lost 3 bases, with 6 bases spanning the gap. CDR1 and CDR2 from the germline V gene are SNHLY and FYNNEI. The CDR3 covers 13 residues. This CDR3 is CASSGADTGELFF. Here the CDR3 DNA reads TGTGCCAGCAGTGGGGCTGACACCGGGGAGCTGTTTTTT.

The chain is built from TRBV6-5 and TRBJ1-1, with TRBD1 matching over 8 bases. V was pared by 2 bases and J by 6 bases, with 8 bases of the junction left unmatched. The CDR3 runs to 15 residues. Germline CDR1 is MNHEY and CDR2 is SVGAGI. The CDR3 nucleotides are TGTGCCAGCAGTTACCTCCCGGACAGGGAGGCTGAAGCTTTCTTT. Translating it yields CASSYLPDREAEAFF.

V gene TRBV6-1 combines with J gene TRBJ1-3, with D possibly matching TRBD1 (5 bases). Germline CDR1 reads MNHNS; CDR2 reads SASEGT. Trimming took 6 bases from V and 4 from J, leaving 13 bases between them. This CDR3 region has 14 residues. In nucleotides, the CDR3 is TGTGCCAGCAGCGCGGGGGGATTCGGAAACACCATATATTTT. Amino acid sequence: CASSAGGFGNTIYF.

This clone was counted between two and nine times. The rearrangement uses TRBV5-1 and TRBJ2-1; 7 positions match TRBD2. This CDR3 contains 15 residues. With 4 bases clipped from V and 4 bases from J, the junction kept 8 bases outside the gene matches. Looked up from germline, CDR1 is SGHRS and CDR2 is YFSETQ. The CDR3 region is CASSRSGEGYNEQFF. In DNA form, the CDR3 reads TGCGCCAGCAGCCGGAGCGGGGAGGGATACAATGAGCAGTTCTTC. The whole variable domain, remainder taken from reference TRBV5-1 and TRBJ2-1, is KAGVTQTPRYLIKTRGQQVTLSCSPISGHRSVSWYQQTPGQGLQFLFEYFSETQRNKGNFPGRFSGRQFSNSRSEMNVSTLELGDSALYLCASSRSGEGYNEQFFGPGTRLTVL.

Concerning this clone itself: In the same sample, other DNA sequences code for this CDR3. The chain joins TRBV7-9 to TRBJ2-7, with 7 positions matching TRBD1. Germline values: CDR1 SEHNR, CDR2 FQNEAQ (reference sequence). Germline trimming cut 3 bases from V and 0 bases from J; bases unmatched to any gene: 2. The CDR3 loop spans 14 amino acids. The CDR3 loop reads CASSLAGGSYEQYF. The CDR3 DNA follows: TGTGCCAGCAGCTTGGCAGGGGGCTCCTACGAGCAGTACTTC.

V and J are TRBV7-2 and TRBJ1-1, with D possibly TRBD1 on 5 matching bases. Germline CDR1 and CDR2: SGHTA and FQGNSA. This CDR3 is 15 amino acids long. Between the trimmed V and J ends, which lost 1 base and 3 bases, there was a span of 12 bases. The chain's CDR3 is CASSLEAGRHTEAFF. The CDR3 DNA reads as TGTGCCAGCAGCTTAGAGGCAGGGAGGCACACTGAAGCTTTCTTT.

The CDR3 spells CASSAGDRHQETQYF. The CDR3 DNA reads as TGTGCCAGCAGTGCTGGGGACAGGCACCAAGAGACCCAGTACTTC. The chain combines TRBV6-1 with TRBJ2-5, with 8 nucleotides matching TRBD1. Germline V gene sequence: CDR1 MNHNS, CDR2 SASEGT. The J segment lost 0 bases and the V segment lost 4 bases, leaving 4 bases of the junction unmatched. The CDR3 is 15 amino acids.

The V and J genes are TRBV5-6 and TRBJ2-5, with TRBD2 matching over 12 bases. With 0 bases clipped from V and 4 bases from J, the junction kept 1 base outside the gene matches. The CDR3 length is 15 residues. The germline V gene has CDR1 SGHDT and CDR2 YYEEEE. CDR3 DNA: TGTGCCAGCAGCTTGGGACTAGCGGGAGTAGAGACCCAGTACTTC. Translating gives CASSLGLAGVETQYF.

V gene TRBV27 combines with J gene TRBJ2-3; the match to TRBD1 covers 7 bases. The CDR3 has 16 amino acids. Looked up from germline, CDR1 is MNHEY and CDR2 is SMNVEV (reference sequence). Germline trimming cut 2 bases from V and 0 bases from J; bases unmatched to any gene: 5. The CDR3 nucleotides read TGTGCCAGCAGTTTAACCGGGACAGTTAGCACAGATACGCAGTATTTT. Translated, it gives CASSLTGTVSTDTQYF.

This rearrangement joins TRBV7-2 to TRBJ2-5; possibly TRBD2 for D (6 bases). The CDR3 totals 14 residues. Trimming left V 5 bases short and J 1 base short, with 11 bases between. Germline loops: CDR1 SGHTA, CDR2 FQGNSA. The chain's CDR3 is CASSTGLPQETQYF. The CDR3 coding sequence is TGTGCCAGCAGCACCGGACTACCCCAAGAGACCCAGTACTTC.

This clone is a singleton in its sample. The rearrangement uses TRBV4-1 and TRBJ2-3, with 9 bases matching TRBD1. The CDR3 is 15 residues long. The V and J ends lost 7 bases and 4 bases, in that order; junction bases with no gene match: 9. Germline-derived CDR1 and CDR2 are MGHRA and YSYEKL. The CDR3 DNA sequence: TGCGCCAGCATCGCGCCGGGACAGGGTCCAGATACGCAGTATTTT. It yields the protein CASIAPGQGPDTQYF.

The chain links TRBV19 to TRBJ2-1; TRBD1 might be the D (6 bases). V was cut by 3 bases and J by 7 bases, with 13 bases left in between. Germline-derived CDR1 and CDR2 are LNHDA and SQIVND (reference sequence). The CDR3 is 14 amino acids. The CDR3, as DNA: TGTGCCAGTAGTATCTCCGGCCAGGGGAATGAGCAGTTCTTC. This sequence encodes CASSISGQGNEQFF.

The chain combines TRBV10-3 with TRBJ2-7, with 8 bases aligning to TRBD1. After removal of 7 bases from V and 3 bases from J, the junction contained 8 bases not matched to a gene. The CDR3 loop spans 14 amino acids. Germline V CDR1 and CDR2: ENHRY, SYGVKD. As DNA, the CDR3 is TGTGCCATCAAAGGTCAGGGGGCGGTCTACGAGCAGTACTTC. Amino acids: CAIKGQGAVYEQYF.

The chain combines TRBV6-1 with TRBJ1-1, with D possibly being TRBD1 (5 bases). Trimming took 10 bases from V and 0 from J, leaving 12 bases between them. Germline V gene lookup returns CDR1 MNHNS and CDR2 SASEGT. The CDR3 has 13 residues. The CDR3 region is CATTPGVNTEAFF. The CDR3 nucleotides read TGTGCCACCACGCCGGGGGTGAACACTGAAGCTTTCTTT.

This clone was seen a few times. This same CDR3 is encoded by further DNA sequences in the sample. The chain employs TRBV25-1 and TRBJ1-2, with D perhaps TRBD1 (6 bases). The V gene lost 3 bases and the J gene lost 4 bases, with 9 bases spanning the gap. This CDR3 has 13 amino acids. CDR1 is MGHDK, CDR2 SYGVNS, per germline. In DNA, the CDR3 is TGTGCCAGCAGTGACGGGACATTCTATGGCTACACCTTC. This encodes CASSDGTFYGYTF.

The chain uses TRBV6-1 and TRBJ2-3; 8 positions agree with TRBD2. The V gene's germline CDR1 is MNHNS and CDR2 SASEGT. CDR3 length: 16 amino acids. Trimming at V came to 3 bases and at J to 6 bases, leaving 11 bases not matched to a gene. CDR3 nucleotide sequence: TGTGCCAGCAGTGATCCCCGGGGCTCGGGGGGGGATACGCAGTATTTT. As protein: CASSDPRGSGGDTQYF.

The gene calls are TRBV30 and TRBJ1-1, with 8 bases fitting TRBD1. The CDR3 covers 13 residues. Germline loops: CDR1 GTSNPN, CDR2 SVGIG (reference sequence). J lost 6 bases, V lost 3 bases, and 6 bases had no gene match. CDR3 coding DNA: TGTGCCTGGAGGGCACAGGGGGACGCTGAAGCTTTCTTT. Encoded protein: CAWRAQGDAEAFF.

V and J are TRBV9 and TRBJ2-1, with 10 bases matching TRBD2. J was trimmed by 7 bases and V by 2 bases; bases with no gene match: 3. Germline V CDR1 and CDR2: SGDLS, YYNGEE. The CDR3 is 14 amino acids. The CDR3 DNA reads TGTGCCAGCAGCGTGACTAGCGGGTTAAATGAGCAGTTCTTC. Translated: CASSVTSGLNEQFF.

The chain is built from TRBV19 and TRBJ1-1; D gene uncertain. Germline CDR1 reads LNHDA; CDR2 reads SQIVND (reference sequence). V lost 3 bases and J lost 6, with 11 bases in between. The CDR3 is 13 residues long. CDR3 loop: CASSIGLRAEAFF. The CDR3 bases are TGTGCCAGTAGTATTGGGTTGAGGGCTGAAGCTTTCTTT. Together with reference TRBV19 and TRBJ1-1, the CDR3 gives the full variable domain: DGGITQSPKYLFRKEGQNVTLSCEQNLNHDAMYWYRQDPGQGLRLIYYSQIVNDFQKGDIAEGYSVSREKKESFPLTVTSAQKNPTAFYLCASSIGLRAEAFFGQGTRLTVV.

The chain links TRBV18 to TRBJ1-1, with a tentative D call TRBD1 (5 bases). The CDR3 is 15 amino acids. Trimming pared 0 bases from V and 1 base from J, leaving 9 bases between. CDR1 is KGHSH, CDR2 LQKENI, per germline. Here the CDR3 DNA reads TGTGCCAGCTCACCACCGGGGCGACCGAACACTGAAGCTTTCTTT. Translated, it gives CASSPPGRPNTEAFF.

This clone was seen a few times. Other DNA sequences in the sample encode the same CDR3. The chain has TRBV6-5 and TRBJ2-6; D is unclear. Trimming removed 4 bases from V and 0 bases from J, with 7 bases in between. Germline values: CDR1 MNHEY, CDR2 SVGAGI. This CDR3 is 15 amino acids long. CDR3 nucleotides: TGTGCCAGCAGTTTCCGGAGCTCTGGGGCCAACGTCCTGACTTTC. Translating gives CASSFRSSGANVLTF.

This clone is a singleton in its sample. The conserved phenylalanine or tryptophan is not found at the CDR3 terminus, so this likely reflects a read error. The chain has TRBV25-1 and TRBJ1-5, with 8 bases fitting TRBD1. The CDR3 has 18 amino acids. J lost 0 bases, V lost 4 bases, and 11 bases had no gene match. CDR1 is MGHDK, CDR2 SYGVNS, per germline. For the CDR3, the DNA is TGTGCCAGCAGTGCCGGGACAGGCCCTTTGTATAGCAATCAGCCCCAGCATGTT. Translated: CASSAGTGPLYSNQPQHV.

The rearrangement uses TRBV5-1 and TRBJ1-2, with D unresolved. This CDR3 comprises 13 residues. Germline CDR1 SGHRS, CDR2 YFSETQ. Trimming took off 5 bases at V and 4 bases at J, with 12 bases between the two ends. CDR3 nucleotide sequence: TGCGCCAGCAGGCGTCCGCCGGGCTATGGCTACACCTTC. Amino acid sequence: CASRRPPGYGYTF.

DNA for the CDR3: TGTGCCAGCAGCCAGGACATCTACGAGCAGTACTTC. Amino acids: CASSQDIYEQYF. This chain connects TRBV2 to TRBJ2-7; D might be TRBD1 (5 bases). Trimming shortened V by 6 bases and J by 3 bases, and 9 bases separated the two germline ends. Germline V gene sequence: CDR1 SNHLY, CDR2 FYNNEI. There are 12 residues in the CDR3.

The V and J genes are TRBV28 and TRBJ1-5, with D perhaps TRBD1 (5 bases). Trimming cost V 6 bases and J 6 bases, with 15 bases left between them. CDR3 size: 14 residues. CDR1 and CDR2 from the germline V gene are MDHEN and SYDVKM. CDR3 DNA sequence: TGTGCCAGCAGCCTGGGGCCTGGCGGTCAGCCCCAGCATTTT. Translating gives CASSLGPGGQPQHF.

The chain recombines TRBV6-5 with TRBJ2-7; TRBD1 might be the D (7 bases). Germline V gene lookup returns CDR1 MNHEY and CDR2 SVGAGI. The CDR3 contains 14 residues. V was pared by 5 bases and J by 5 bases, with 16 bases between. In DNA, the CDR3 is TGTGCCAGCAGTCTTGACAGGGACTTCAACGAGCAGTACTTC. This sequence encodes CASSLDRDFNEQYF.